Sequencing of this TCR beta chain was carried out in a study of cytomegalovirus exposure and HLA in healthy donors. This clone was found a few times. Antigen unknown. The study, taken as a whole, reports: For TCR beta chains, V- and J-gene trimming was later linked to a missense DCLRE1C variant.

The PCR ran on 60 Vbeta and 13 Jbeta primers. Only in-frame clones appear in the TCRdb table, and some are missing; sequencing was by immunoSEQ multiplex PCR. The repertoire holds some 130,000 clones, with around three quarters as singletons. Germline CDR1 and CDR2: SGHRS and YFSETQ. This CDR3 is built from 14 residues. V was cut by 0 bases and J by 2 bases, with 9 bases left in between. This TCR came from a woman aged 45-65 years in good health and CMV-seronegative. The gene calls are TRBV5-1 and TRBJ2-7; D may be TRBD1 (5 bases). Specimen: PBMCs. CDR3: CASSLVGAAYEQYF. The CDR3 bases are TGCGCCAGCAGCTTGGTAGGGGCGGCCTACGAGCAGTACTTC.